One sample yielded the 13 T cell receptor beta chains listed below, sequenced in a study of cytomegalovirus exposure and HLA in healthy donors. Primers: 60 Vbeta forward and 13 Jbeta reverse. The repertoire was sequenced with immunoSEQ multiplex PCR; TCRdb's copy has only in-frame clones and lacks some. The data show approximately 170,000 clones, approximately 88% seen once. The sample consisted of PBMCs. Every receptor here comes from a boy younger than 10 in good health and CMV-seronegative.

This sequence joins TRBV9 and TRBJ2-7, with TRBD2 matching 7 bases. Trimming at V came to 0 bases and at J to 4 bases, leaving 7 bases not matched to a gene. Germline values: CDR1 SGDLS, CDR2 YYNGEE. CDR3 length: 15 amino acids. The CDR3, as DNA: TGTGCCAGCAGCGTAGGAACGGGAGGCCAGTACGAGCAGTACTTC. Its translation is CASSVGTGGQYEQYF.

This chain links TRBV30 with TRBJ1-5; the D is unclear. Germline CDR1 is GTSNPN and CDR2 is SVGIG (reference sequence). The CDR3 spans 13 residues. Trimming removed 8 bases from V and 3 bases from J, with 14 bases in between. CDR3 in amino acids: CALSTDINQPQHF. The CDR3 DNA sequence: TGTGCCCTATCGACTGATATCAATCAGCCCCAGCATTTT.

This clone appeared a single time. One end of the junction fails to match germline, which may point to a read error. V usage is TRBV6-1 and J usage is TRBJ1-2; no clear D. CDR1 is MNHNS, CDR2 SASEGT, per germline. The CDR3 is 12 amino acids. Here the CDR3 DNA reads TGTGCCGGCAGTTGGGAGGGTGGTGGCTACACCTTC. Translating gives CAGSWEGGGYTF.

The CDR3 here is CASSQTGAGANVLTF. The CDR3 coding sequence is TGTGCCAGCAGCCAAACAGGGGCTGGGGCCAACGTCCTGACTTTC. The chain combines TRBV9 with TRBJ2-6; 7 positions agree with TRBD1. Germline CDR1 is SGDLS and CDR2 is YYNGEE. J lost 2 bases, V lost 4 bases, and 3 bases had no gene match. The CDR3 sequence is 15 residues long. Using reference TRBV9 and TRBJ2-6 for the parts outside the CDR3, the full variable domain is DSGVTQTPKHLITATGQRVTLRCSPRSGDLSVYWYQQSLDQGLQFLIQYYNGEERAKGNILERFSAQQFPDLHSELNLSSLELGDSALYFCASSQTGAGANVLTFGAGSRLTVL.

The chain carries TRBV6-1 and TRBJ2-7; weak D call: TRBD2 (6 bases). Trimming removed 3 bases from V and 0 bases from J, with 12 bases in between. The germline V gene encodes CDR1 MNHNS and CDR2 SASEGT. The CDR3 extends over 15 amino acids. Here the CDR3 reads CASSDTDGSSYEQYF. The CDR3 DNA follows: TGTGCCAGCAGTGACACGGACGGGAGCTCCTACGAGCAGTACTTC.

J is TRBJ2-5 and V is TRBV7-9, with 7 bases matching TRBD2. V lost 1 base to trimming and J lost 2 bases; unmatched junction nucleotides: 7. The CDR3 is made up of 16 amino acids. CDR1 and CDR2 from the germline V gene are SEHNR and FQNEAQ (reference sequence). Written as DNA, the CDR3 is TGTGCCAGCAGCTTAGTCGGCCTAGCGGTTCAAGAGACCCAGTACTTC. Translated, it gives CASSLVGLAVQETQYF.

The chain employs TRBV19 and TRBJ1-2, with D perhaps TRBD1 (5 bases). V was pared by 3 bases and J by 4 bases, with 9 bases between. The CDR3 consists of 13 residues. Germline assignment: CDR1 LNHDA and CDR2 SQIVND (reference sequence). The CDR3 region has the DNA TGTGCCAGTAGTATTGGGGGACTCTATGGCTACACCTTC. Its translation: CASSIGGLYGYTF. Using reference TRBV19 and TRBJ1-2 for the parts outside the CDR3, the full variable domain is DGGITQSPKYLFRKEGQNVTLSCEQNLNHDAMYWYRQDPGQGLRLIYYSQIVNDFQKGDIAEGYSVSREKKESFPLTVTSAQKNPTAFYLCASSIGGLYGYTFGSGTRLTVV.

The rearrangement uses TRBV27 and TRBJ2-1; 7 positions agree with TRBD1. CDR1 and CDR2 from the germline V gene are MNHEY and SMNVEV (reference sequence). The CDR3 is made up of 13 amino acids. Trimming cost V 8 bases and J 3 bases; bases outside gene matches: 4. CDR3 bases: TGTGCCAGCGTCGGGACAGACTACAATGAGCAGTTCTTC. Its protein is CASVGTDYNEQFF.

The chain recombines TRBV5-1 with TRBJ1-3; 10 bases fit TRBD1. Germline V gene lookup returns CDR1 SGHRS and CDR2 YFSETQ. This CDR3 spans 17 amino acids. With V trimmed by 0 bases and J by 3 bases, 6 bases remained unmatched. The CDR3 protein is CASSLAPTGGFGNTIYF. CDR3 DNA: TGCGCCAGCAGCTTGGCGCCGACAGGGGGCTTTGGAAACACCATATATTTT.

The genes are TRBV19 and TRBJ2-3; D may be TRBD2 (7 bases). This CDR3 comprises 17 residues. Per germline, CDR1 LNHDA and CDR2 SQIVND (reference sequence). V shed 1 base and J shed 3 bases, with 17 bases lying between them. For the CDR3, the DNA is TGTGCCAGTAGTATAGGGCCGCGGGGGCCTGAAACAGATACGCAGTATTTT. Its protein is CASSIGPRGPETDTQYF.

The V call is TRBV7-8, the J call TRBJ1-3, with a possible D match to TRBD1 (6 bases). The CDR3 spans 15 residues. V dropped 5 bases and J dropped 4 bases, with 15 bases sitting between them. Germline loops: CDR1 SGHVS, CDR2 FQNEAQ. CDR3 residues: CASSISGGAGNTIYF. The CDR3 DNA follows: TGTGCCAGCAGCATTAGCGGGGGCGCAGGAAACACCATATATTTT.

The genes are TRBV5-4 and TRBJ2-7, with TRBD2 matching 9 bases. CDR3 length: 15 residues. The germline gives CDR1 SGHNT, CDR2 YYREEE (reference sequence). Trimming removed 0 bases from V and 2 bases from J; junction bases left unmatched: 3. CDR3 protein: CASSLDGLATYEQYF. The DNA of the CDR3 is TGTGCCAGCAGCTTGGATGGACTAGCGACCTACGAGCAGTACTTC.

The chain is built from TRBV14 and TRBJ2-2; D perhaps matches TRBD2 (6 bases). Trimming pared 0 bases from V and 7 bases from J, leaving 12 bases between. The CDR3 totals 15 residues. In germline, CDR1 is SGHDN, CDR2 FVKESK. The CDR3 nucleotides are TGTGCCAGCAGCCAAGAATGGGGGAGGCACGGGGAGCTGTTTTTT. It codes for CASSQEWGRHGELFF.